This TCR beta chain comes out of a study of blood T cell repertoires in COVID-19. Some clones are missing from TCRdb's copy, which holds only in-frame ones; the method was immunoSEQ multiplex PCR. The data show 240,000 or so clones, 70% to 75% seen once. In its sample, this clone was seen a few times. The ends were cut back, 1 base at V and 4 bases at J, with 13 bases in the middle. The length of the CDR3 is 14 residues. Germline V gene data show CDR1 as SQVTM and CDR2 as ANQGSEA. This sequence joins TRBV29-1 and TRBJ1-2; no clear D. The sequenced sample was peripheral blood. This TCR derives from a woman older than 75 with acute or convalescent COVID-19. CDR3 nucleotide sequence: TGCAGCGTTGAAGGGGGTGAGGGCTTCTATGGCTACACCTTC. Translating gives CSVEGGEGFYGYTF.